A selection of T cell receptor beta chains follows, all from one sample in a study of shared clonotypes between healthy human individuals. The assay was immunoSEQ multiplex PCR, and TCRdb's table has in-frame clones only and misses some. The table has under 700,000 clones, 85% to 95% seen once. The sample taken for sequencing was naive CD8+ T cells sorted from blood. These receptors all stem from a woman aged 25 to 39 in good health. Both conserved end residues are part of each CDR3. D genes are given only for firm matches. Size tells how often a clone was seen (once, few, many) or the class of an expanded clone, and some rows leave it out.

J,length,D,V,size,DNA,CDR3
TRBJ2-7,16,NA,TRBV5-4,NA,TGTGCCAGCAGCCCGCTGGGGCCACTAAATTCGAACGAGCAGTACTTC,CASSPLGPLNSNEQYF
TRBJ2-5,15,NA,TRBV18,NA,TGTGCCAGCTCTCAAGGGTCGGTGGCTGAAGAGACCCAGTACTTC,CASSQGSVAEETQYF
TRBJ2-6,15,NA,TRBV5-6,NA,TGTGCCAGCAGCGTACAGGGTAGTGGGGCCAACGTCCTGACTTTC,CASSVQGSGANVLTF
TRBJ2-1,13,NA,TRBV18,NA,TGTGCCAGCTCACCTTTGTCCCACAATGAGCAGTTCTTC,CASSPLSHNEQFF
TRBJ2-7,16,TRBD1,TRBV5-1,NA,TGCGCCAGCAGCTTTTGGGGACAGAAAGGTAACTACGAGCAGTACTTC,CASSFWGQKGNYEQYF
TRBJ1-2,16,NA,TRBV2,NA,TGTGCCAGCAGTGAATCAGGGTACTTAGCTAACTATGGCTACACCTTC,CASSESGYLANYGYTF
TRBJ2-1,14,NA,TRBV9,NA,TGTGCCAGCAGCGTATACGCCGAGTTGGATGAGCAGTTCTTC,CASSVYAELDEQFF
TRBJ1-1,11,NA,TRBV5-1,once,TGCGCCAGCATCGGGGGCAGGGAAGCTTTCTTT,CASIGGREAFF
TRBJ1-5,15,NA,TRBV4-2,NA,TGTGCCAGCAGCCCCGTACAGGCGGCCAATCAGCCCCAGCATTTT,CASSPVQAANQPQHF
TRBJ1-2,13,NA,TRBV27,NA,TGTGCCAGCAGTTTCCTCCCTACCGCTGGCTACACCTTC,CASSFLPTAGYTF
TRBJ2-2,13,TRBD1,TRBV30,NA,TGTGCCTGGGAGACAGGGGGGTCCGGGGAGCTGTTTTTT,CAWETGGSGELFF
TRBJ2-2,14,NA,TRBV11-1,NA,TGTGCCAGCAGCTTAGCGTCTAGCACCGGGGAGCTGTTTTTT,CASSLASSTGELFF
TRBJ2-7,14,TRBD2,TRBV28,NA,TGTGCCAGCAGTTTCCCCGCGGGAGGCTACGAGCAGTACTTC,CASSFPAGGYEQYF
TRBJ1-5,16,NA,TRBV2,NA,TGTGCCAGCCGGTGGTCAGGGGAAATCGGCAATCAGCCCCAGCATTTT,CASRWSGEIGNQPQHF
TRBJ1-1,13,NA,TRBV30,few,TGTGCCTGGAGTGGGGTTCTCGACACTGAAGCTTTCTTT,CAWSGVLDTEAFF
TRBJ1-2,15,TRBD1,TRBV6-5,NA,TGTGCCAGCAGCCAAGGGACAGGGTTGGTCTATGGCTACACCTTC,CASSQGTGLVYGYTF
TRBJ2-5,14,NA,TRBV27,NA,TGTGCCAGCAGTTTAACTGACCCATGGGGGACCCAGTACTTC,CASSLTDPWGTQYF
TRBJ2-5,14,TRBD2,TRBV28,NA,TGTGCCAGCAGTTTAAGGGCGGGAGAAGAGACCCAGTACTTC,CASSLRAGEETQYF
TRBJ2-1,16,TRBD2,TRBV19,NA,TGTGCCAGTAGTATAACCCCACCTAGCGGGAGAAATGAGCAGTTCTTC,CASSITPPSGRNEQFF
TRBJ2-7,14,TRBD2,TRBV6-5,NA,TGTGCCAGCAGTTACTCTAGCGGGTCTTACGAGCAGTACTTC,CASSYSSGSYEQYF
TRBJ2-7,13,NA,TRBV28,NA,TGTGCCAGCCAGATCGAACAATCCTACGAGCAGTACTTC,CASQIEQSYEQYF
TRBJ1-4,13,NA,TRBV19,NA,TGTGCCAGTAGTATAGGAGGAGGAGAAAAACTGTTTTTT,CASSIGGGEKLFF
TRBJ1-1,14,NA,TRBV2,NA,TGTGCCGCCCGGGACGGTCCCCCGAACACTGAAGCTTTCTTT,CAARDGPPNTEAFF
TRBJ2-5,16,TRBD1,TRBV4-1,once,TGCGCCAGCAGCCACTCGGACAGGGGCGGATGGGAGACCCAGTACTTC,CASSHSDRGGWETQYF
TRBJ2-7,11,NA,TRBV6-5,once,TGTGCCAGCTGGTCAGGCAACGAGCAGTACTTC,CASWSGNEQYF
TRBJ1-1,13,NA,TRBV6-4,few,TGTGCCAGCAGTGTCAGGCCAAACACTGAAGCTTTCTTT,CASSVRPNTEAFF
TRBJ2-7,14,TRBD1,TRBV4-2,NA,TGTGCCAGCAGCCAAGGGCAGGGGGCCCACGAGCAGTACTTC,CASSQGQGAHEQYF
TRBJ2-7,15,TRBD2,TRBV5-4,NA,TGTGCCAGCAGAGAGGGACTAGCCAACTCCTACGAGCAGTACTTC,CASREGLANSYEQYF
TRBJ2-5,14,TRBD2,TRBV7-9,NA,TGTGCCAGCAGCTCAGGGACTAGCACTGAGACCCAGTACTTC,CASSSGTSTETQYF
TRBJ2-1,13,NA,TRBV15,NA,TGTGCCACCGGAATCTCCCGTCCCAATGAGCAGTTCTTC,CATGISRPNEQFF
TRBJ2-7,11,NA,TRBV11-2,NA,TGTGCCAGCAGCTTAGCTCTAGAGCAGTACTTC,CASSLALEQYF
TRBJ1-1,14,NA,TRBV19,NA,TGTGCCAGTACCCTAGGGGACTCGAACACTGAAGCTTTCTTT,CASTLGDSNTEAFF
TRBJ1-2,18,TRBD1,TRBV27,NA,TGTGCCAGCAGTTTAGGACCCGGGACAGGGGGCGGCCAGCGAGGCTACACCTTC,CASSLGPGTGGGQRGYTF
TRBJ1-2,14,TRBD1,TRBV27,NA,TGTGCCAGCAGCCCTATCGGAGGGGGCGGTGGCTACACCTTC,CASSPIGGGGGYTF
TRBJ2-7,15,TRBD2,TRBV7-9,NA,TGTGCCAGCAGCATTAAGGGACTAGCGGTCTACGAGCAGTACTTC,CASSIKGLAVYEQYF
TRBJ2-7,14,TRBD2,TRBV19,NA,TGTGCCAGTAGTATGTCTCTAGCGGCCTACGAGCAGTACTTC,CASSMSLAAYEQYF
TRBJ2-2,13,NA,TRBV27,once,TGTGCCAGCAGTTCAGCGGTCACCGGGGAGCTGTTTTTT,CASSSAVTGELFF
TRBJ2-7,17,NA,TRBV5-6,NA,TGTGCCAGCAGCTTGGGCTTAGCGATCCCGTTAGGTAACGAGCAGTACTTC,CASSLGLAIPLGNEQYF
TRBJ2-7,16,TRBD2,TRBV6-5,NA,TGTGCCAGCAGTTACTCATTCGGCGGGAGGGCCTTCGAGCAGTACTTC,CASSYSFGGRAFEQYF
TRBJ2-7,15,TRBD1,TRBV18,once,TGTGCCAGCTCACTTCGGGACAGGGGGCTCGACGAGCAGTACTTC,CASSLRDRGLDEQYF
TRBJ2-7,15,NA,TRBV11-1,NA,TGTGCCAGCAGCTTGGGCAGAAATCCAGATTACGAGCAGTACTTC,CASSLGRNPDYEQYF
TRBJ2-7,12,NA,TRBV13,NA,TGTGCCAGCAGTTCGGACAGCCACGAGCAGTACTTC,CASSSDSHEQYF
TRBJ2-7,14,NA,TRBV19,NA,TGTGCCAGTAGTATAGTTTCCGGGCCCCACGGGCAGTACTTC,CASSIVSGPHGQYF
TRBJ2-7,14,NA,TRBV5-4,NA,TGTGCCAGCAGCACAACCAGGGGAATGCGCGAGCAGTACTTC,CASSTTRGMREQYF
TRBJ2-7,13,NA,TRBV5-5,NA,TGTGCCAGCAGCTTCAGTAACAGCTACGAGCAGTACTTC,CASSFSNSYEQYF
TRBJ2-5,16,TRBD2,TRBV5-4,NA,TGTGCCAGCAAGACCGGGACTAGCGGGAGTTTGGAGACCCAGTACTTC,CASKTGTSGSLETQYF
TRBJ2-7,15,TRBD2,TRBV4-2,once,TGTGCCAGCAGCCAAGGATGGACTAGCTCCTACGAGCAGTACTTC,CASSQGWTSSYEQYF
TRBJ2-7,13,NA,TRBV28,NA,TGTGCCAGCAGTAGCGACATTTCCTACGAGCAGTACTTC,CASSSDISYEQYF
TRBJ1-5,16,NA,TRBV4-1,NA,TGCGCCAGCAGCCAAGCAAGTGACAGGCTAAATCAGCCCCAGCATTTT,CASSQASDRLNQPQHF
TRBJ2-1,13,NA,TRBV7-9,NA,TGTGCCAGCAGCTTAGAGACAAGGAATGAGCAGTTCTTC,CASSLETRNEQFF
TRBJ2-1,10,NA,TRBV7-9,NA,TGTGCCAGCAGCTTCAATGAGCAGTTCTTC,CASSFNEQFF